The entry that follows covers one T cell receptor beta chain sequence. This clonotype has only a few counts. The target of this receptor is not known. No base quality values were provided; no much bigger clone lies one nucleotide off. The data stem from a study of T-cell reconstitution after alpha-beta-depleted transplantation in children (dated by TCRdb to 2016 to 2017). About the study as a whole: The study quantitatively tracked T-cell immune reconstitution after TCRalphabeta/CD19-depleted allogeneic hematopoietic cell transplantation in children using TCR repertoire profiling.

Sample treatment or condition, as interpreted from the label and publication: allogeneic hematopoietic cell transplantation with graft depleted of TCRalphabeta T cells and CD19 B cells. The children who served as transplant recipients had been given grafts of TCRalphabeta/CD19-depleted allogeneic hematopoietic cells. CDR1 and CDR2, looked up from the germline V gene, are SGHAT and FQNNGV. From the cysteine through the phenylalanine, the CDR3 covers 18 amino acids. Only CDR3 DNA is held: 54 bases, read in frame from base 1. Trimming accounts for 7 bases at V and 5 bases at J, while the number of junction bases matched to no gene is 19. Receptors were amplified or captured by PCR. Sequencing took place on an Illumina HiSeq 2500. Molecular barcoding was employed in the preparation of TCR libraries, with unique molecular identifiers being used to normalize TCRbeta repertoire quantification. TCRdb reanalyzed the raw reads on its own, using fastp at Q25 for trimming and MiXCR for clone calling, and kept in-frame beta chains. A single entry per CDR3 protein holds the most common genes and DNA from its merged rows. A total of about 260,000 distinct CDR3 sequences appear in this sample, 6.5% to 10% of them only once. The top ten clones comprise about 6.4% of the sample.

General conclusions and limits of the study: The frequencies of hyperexpanded clones fell over the following months, and after one year, T-cell counts and TCRbeta diversity were mostly attributed to newly produced T cells. The apparently early alphabetaT-cell count recovery about two months after transplant was reportedly dependent on only several hundred rapidly expanded clones derived from non-depleted graft cells. In some patients, the high TCRbeta diversity seen at day 60 was put down to recipient T cells and intrathymic progenitors that had survived conditioning.

This clonotype was obtained from a male patient under 18 who had a stem cell transplant for acute lymphoblastic leukemia, so the T cells may come from the graft donor. The V and J segments used are TRBV11-2 and TRBJ2-5, with 10 junctional bases fitting TRBD2. Sample: PBMCs, mostly from graft donor cells, taken 180 days after TCRalphabeta/CD19-depleted stem cell transplant. The DNA reads as follows: TGTGCCAGCATCCAACTCACTAGCGGGATGGGGAGGAGGGAGACCCAGTACTTC. Its protein reads: CASIQLTSGMGRRETQYF.